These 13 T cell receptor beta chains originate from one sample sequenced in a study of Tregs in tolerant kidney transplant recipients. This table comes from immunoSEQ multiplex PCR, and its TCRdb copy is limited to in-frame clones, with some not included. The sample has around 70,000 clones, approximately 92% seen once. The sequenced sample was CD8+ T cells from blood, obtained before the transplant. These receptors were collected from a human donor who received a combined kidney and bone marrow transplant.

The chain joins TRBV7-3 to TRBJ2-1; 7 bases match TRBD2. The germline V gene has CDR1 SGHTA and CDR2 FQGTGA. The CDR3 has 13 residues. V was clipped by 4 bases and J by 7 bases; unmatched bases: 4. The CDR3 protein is CASSYGGMNEQFF. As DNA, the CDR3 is TGTGCCAGCAGCTACGGGGGGATGAATGAGCAGTTCTTC.

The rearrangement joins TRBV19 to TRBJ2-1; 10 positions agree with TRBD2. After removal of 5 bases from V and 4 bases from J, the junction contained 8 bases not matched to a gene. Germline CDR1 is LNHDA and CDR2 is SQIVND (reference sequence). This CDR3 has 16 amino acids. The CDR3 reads CASSLYLAGVYNEQFF. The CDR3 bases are TGTGCCAGTAGTCTCTACCTAGCGGGGGTATACAATGAGCAGTTCTTC.

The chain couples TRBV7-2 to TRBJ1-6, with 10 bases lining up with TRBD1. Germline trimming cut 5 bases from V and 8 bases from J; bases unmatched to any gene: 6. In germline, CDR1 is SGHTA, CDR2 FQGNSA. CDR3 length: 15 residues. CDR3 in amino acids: CASSIDRGRDSPLHF. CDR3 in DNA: TGTGCCAGCAGCATCGACAGGGGGCGAGATTCACCCCTCCACTTT.

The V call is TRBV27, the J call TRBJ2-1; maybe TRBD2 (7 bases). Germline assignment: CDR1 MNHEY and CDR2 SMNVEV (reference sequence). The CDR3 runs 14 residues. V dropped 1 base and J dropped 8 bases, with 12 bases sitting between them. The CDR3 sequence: CASSLLTGGDEQFF. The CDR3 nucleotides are TGTGCCAGCAGTTTATTAACGGGGGGCGATGAGCAGTTCTTC.

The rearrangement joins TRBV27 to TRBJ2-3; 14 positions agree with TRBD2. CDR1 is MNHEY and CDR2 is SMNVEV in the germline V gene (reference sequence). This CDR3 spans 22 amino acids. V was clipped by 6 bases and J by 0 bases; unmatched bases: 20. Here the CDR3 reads CASRTKDPGLAGERWSTDTQYF. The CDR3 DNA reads TGTGCCAGCAGAACCAAGGACCCGGGACTAGCGGGAGAAAGGTGGAGCACAGATACGCAGTATTTT.

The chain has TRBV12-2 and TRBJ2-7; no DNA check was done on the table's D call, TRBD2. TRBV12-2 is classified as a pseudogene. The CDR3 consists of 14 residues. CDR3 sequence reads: CASRRHRGSYEQYF. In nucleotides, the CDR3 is TGTGCAAGTCGCAGACACCGGGGGTCCTACGAGCAGTACTTC.

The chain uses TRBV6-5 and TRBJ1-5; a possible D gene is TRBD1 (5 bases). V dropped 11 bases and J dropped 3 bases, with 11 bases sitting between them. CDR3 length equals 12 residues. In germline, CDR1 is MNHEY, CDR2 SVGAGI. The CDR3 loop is CADGHHNQPQHF. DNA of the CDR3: TGTGCCGATGGACACCACAATCAGCCCCAGCATTTT.

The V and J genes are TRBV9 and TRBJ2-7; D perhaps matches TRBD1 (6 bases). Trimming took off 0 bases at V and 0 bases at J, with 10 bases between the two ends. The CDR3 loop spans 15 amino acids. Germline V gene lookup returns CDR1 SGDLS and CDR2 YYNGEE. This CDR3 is CASSVGWGPSYEQYF. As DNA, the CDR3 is TGTGCCAGCAGCGTAGGGTGGGGGCCCTCCTACGAGCAGTACTTC.

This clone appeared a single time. CDR3 residues: CASSLGTGSYEQYF. For the CDR3, the DNA is TGCGCCAGCAGCCTCGGGACAGGGTCCTACGAGCAGTACTTC. This rearrangement joins TRBV4-1 to TRBJ2-7, with 9 bases aligning to TRBD1. Germline V lookup: CDR1 MGHRA, CDR2 YSYEKL. The V segment lost 4 bases and the J segment 1 base; nucleotides outside the gene matches: 2. CDR3 length equals 14 residues.

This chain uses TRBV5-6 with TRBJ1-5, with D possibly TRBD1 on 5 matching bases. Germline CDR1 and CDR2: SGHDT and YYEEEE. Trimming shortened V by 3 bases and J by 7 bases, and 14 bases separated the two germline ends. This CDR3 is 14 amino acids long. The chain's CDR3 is CASSSGGGYQPQHF. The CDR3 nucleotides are TGTGCCAGCAGCTCCGGGGGGGGGTACCAGCCCCAGCATTTT.

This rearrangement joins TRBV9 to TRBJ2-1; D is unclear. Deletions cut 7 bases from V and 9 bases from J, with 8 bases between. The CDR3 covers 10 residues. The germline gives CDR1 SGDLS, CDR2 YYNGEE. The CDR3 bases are TGTGCCAGCGGCAACATTGAGCAGTTCTTC. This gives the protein CASGNIEQFF.

In nucleotides, the CDR3 is TGTGCCAGTAGTATAGGGCGGCGGTCGAACACTGAAGCTTTCTTT. As protein: CASSIGRRSNTEAFF. The chain links TRBV19 to TRBJ1-1; no reliable D call. This CDR3 comprises 15 residues. The V and J ends lost 1 base and 1 base respectively, with 10 bases between them. Germline-derived CDR1 and CDR2 are LNHDA and SQIVND (reference sequence).

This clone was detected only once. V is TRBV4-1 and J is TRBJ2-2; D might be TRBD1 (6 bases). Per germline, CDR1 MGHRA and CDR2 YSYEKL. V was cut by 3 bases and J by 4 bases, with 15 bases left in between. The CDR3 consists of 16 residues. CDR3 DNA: TGCGCCAGCAGCCACCCTCGGGACACCTCCACCGGGGAGCTGTTTTTT. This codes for CASSHPRDTSTGELFF.